This T cell receptor beta chain was retrieved from a study of regulatory T cells in long-lasting Graves disease. This clonotype was recorded only once. iRepertoire HTBI primers and Arm-PCR of CDR3 regions built TCR beta libraries. TCRdb analysed the multiplex PCR reads with MiXCR anew, one entry per CDR3 protein. Among 410,000 or so distinct CDR3 sequences listed, approximately 15% were seen once. This sample's time point: newly diagnosed GD, antithyroid drugs for less than 3 months. From PBMCs, RNA was extracted and then used to make the TCR library. This CDR3 comprises 15 residues. Germline CDR1 DFQATT, CDR2 SNEGSKA (reference sequence). The ends were cut back, 1 base at V and 3 bases at J, with 13 bases in the middle. The same specimen was also included in a second study, on T cells in Graves' hyperthyroidism and ophthalmopathy. That work adds: Participants, patients aged 18 to 65, had newly diagnosed hyperthyroidism with a duration under 2 months. A patient was excluded if there was uncontrolled infection, other autoimmune disease, pregnancy or lactation. Every diagnosis used clinical symptoms, serum thyroxine and TRAb, thyroid ultrasound and orbital computed tomography.

The genes are TRBV20-1 and TRBJ1-5; tentatively, D is TRBD1 (5 bases). The input for sequencing was peripheral blood mononuclear cells (PBMCs), taken at new diagnosis, from a patient treated with antithyroid drugs. This receptor was obtained from a woman aged 30 to 39 with Graves disease. CDR3 nucleotides: TGCAGTGCTAGAGTTTCGGGGGTAATCAATCAGCCCCAGCATTTT. As protein: CSARVSGVINQPQHF.